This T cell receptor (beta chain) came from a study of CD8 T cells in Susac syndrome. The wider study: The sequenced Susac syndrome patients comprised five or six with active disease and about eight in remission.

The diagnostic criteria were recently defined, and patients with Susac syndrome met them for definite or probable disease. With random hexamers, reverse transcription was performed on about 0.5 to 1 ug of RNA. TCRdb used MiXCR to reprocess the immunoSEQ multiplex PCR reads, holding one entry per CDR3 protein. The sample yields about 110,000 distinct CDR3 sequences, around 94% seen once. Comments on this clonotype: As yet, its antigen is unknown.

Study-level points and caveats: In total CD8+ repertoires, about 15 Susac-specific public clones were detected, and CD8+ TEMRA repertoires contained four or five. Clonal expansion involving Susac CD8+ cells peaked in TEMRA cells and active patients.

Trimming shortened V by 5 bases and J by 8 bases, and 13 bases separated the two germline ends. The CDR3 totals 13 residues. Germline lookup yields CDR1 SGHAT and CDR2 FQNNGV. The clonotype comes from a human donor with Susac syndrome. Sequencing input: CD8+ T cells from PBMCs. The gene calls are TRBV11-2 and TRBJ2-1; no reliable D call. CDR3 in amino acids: CASSPLVPDEQFF. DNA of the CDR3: TGTGCCAGCAGCCCCTTGGTTCCCGATGAGCAGTTCTTC.